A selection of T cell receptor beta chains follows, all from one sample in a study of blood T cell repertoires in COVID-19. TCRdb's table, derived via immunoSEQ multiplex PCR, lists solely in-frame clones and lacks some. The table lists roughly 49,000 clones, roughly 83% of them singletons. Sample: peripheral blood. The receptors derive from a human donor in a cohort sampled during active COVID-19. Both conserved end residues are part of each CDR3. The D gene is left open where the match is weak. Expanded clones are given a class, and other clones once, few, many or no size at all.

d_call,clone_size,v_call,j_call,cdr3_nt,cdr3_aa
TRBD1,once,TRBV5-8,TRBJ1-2,TGTGCCAGCAGTCCCCGCATGTGGGACAGCTATGGCTACACCTTC,CASSPRMWDSYGYTF
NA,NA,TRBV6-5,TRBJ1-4,TGTGCCAGCAGTTTTCAGATGTCAACTAATGAAAAACTGTTTTTT,CASSFQMSTNEKLFF
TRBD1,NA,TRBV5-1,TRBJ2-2,TGCGCCAGCAGCTTGGGACAGGGGCCTACTTCCACCGGGGAGCTGTTTTTT,CASSLGQGPTSTGELFF
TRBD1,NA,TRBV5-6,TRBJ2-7,TGTGCCAGCAGCCCGGGACAGGCTTCCTACGAGCAGTACTTC,CASSPGQASYEQYF
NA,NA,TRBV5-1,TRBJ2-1,TGCGCCAGCAGCTGGGGTGGAGGGTCGAATGAGCAGTTCTTC,CASSWGGGSNEQFF
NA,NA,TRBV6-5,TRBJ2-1,TGTGCCAGCATTCGGGGAGTCAATGAGCAGTTCTTC,CASIRGVNEQFF
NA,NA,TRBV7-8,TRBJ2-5,TGTGCCAGCAGCGTGACTTGGATTTCACAAGAGACCCAGTACTTC,CASSVTWISQETQYF
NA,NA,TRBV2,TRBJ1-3,TGTGCCAGCAGTGCCTCGACAGCCACTTCGTCTGGAAACACCATATATTTT,CASSASTATSSGNTIYF
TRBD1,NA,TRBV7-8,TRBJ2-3,TGTGCCAGCAGCTTAGCGCCGGGACAGGGGGCAGATACGCAGTATTTT,CASSLAPGQGADTQYF
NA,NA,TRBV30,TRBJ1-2,TGTGCCTGGAAGAAGGGGGTTGCCTATGGCTACACCTTC,CAWKKGVAYGYTF
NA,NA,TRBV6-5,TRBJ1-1,TGTGCCAGCAGGTCGGTGAGGTGGAGCACTGAAGCTTTCTTT,CASRSVRWSTEAFF
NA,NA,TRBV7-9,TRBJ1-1,TGTGCCAGCACGCCCGGTCCTAAGGGGCTTACTATGAACACTGAAGCTTTCTTT,CASTPGPKGLTMNTEAFF
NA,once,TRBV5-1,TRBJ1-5,TGCGCCAGCAGCTTGGGCGAGAGCAATCAGCCCCAGCATTTT,CASSLGESNQPQHF
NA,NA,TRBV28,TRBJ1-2,TGTGCCAGCAGTTTGGTTGGGGGGGACTATGGCTACACCTTC,CASSLVGGDYGYTF
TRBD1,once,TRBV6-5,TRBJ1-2,TGTGCCAGCAGTTACTCGAGACAGGGGGTGGGTGGCTACACCTTC,CASSYSRQGVGGYTF
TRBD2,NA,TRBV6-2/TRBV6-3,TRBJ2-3,TGTGCCAGCAGTCGAACTAGCGGAGATACGCAGTATTTT,CASSRTSGDTQYF
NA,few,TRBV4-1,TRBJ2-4,TGCGCCAGCAGCCATATAACAGGACCTCTAGCCAAAAACATTCAGTACTTC,CASSHITGPLAKNIQYF
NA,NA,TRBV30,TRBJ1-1,TGTGCCTGGAGTGCCAGGGCGAACACTGAAGCTTTCTTT,CAWSARANTEAFF
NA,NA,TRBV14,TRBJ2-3,TGTGCCAGCAGCCATTATATGTCCACAACAGATACGCAGTATTTT,CASSHYMSTTDTQYF
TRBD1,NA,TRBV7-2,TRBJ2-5,TGTGCCAGCAGCTCAGCGGACAGGGCGCAGACCCAGTACTTC,CASSSADRAQTQYF
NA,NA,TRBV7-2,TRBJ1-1,TGTGCCAGCAGCCCCAGTCCGGGGTGGGGCACTGAAGCTTTCTTT,CASSPSPGWGTEAFF
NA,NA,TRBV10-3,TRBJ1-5,TGTGCCATCAGTGACTCGAGGGATGGCAGCAATCAGCCCCAGCATTTT,CAISDSRDGSNQPQHF
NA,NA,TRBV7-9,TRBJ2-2,TGTGCCAGCAGCTTAGACTTGAACACCGGGGAGCTGTTTTTT,CASSLDLNTGELFF
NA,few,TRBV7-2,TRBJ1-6,TGTGCCAGCAGCTATCCCGCCAGGGGCCCAAATTCACCCCTCCACTTT,CASSYPARGPNSPLHF
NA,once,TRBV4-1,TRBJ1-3,TGCGCCAGCAGCCAAGATCTGGGCCGAACAGGAAACACCATATATTTT,CASSQDLGRTGNTIYF
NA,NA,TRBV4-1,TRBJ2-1,TGCGCCAGCAGCCAAGTTCTCTCCTACAATGAGCAGTTCTTC,CASSQVLSYNEQFF
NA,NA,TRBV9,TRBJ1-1,TGTGCCAGCAGCGGTCAGAACAGGCGAGCTTTCTTT,CASSGQNRRAFF
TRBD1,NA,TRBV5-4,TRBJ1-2,TGTGCCAGCAGCTTACCCCGGACAGGATCTTATGGCTACACCTTC,CASSLPRTGSYGYTF
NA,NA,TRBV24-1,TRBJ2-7,TGTGCCACCAGGGCCTCCTACGAGCAGTACTTC,CATRASYEQYF
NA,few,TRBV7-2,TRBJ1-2,TGTGCCAGCAGCCCGGACAGCCTTAACTATGGCTACACCTTC,CASSPDSLNYGYTF
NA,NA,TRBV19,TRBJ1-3,TGTGCCAGTAGTCTGCAGGCGAACTCTGGAAACACCATATATTTT,CASSLQANSGNTIYF
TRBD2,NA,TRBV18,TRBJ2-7,TGTGCCAGCTCAACGACTAGCGGGGCGCGCGAGCAGTACTTC,CASSTTSGAREQYF
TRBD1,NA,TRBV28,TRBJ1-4,TGTGCCAGCAGGTACAGGGGGCCTAATGAAAAACTGTTTTTT,CASRYRGPNEKLFF
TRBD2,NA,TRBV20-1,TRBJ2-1,TGCAGTGCTGGTGGACTAGCGGGGGGACATGAGCAGTTCTTC,CSAGGLAGGHEQFF
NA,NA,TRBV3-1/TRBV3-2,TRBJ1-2,TGTGCCAGCAGCCAACCGCCAGAAACCAGTAATAACTATGGCTACACCTTC,CASSQPPETSNNYGYTF
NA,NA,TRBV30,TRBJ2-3,TGTGCCTGGAGTGTATATGGCCGTCGTGGCACAGATACGCAGTATTTT,CAWSVYGRRGTDTQYF
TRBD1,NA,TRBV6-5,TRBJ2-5,TGTGCCAGCAGCGGACAGGGGGGGAAAGAGACCCAGTACTTC,CASSGQGGKETQYF
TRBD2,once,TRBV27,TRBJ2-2,TGTGCCAGCAGAGGACTAGCGGGGCTGAACACCGGGGAGCTGTTTTTT,CASRGLAGLNTGELFF
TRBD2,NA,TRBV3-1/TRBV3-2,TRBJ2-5,TGTGCCAGCAGCCGGGACGGACTAGCCTACGAGACCCAGTACTTC,CASSRDGLAYETQYF
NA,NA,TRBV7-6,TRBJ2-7,TGTGCCAGCAGCCGGCAACAGGGAAGGGGTGCCTACGAGCAGTACTTC,CASSRQQGRGAYEQYF
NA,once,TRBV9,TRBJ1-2,TGTGCCAGCAGCGTAGCCGTCGGGGGAGTTGCCTATGGCTACACCTTC,CASSVAVGGVAYGYTF
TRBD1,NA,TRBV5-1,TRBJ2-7,TGCGCCAGCAGCCTCGGACAGGCCTCCTACGAGCAGTACTTC,CASSLGQASYEQYF
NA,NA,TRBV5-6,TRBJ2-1,TGTGCCAGCAGCTTTTTGATGACAGGTGCCGAGCAGTTCTTC,CASSFLMTGAEQFF
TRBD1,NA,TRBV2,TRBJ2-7,TGTGCCAGCAACCCCACCCCGGGACAGGGTAGAGGGCAGTACTTC,CASNPTPGQGRGQYF
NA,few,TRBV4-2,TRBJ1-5,TGTGCCAGCAGCCAAGAAGCAGGATCGGCTAAGCCCCAGCATTTT,CASSQEAGSAKPQHF
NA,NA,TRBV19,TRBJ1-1,TGTGCCAGTACCGACCACGCGGGGTACACTGAAGCTTTCTTT,CASTDHAGYTEAFF
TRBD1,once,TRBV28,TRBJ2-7,TGTGCCAGCAGTTTTGGAGTCGGGACAGGGGTCTACGAGCAGTACTTC,CASSFGVGTGVYEQYF
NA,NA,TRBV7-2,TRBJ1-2,TGTGCCAGCAGCCCACAGGGTAGGGTGACGTATGGCTACACCTTC,CASSPQGRVTYGYTF
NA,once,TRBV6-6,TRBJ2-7,TGTGCCAGCAGTGGAGCTCGCGAGCAGTACTTC,CASSGAREQYF
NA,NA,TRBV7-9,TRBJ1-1,TGTGCCAGCAGCTTGGGAGAGAGAGCTTTCTTT,CASSLGERAFF
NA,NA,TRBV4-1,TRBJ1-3,TGCGCCAGCAGCCAAGATTTGGGGGCTGCGTATGGAAACACCATATATTTT,CASSQDLGAAYGNTIYF
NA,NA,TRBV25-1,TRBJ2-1,TGTGCCAGCAGTCAGGGAAGCTCCTACAATGAGCAGTTCTTC,CASSQGSSYNEQFF
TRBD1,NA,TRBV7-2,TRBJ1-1,TGTGCCAGCAGCCAGACAGGGGGCAGGACTGAAGCTTTCTTT,CASSQTGGRTEAFF